This T cell receptor beta chain was sequenced for a study of T-cell memory formation after mild COVID-19. Study in general: TCR clusters were largely donor specific.

The study, taken as a whole, reports: Contracting clones from day 15 to 85 showed balanced CD4/CD8; later expanders favored CD4+. CM and EM subsets held most contracting CD4+ clones; EMRA held CD8+ ones.

A remark on this clonotype: Its antigen is unknown.

Trimming pared 5 bases from V and 6 bases from J, leaving 18 bases between. This CDR3 has 15 residues. The germline V gene encodes CDR1 SGHTA and CDR2 FQGNSA. The TCR alpha and TCR beta cDNA libraries, bearing sample barcodes and UMIs, were generated by 5'RACE using constant-segment primers. In TCRdb, the 5' RACE reads were re-called with MiXCR into one record per CDR3 protein. The sample yields fewer than 300,000 distinct CDR3 sequences, over 15% seen once. The TCR originated in a man aged 18 to 30 who had mild COVID-19 (a few samples of this study predate the infection). Cell type and time point are not known. J is TRBJ2-3 and V is TRBV7-2, with a weak D call TRBD2 (7 bases). Source material: PBMCs or a T cell subset sorted from them (not recorded which). In nucleotides, the CDR3 is TGTGCCAGCAGCCCGGGGGGCCCGCGGCGCGATACGCAGTATTTT. The encoded protein is CASSPGGPRRDTQYF.